The rows below give T cell receptor beta chains drawn from one sample of a study of blood T cell repertoires in COVID-19. Assay: immunoSEQ multiplex PCR; the TCRdb copy retains only in-frame clones and omits some. This sample carries under 95,000 clones, around 82% of them seen once, and the ten largest clones take 1.2%. Sequencing input: peripheral blood. Every receptor here comes from a woman of 80 years or more with acute or convalescent COVID-19. CDR3s leave out the opening cysteine and the closing phenylalanine or tryptophan. D genes are given only for firm matches.

j_gene | v_gene | d_gene | CDR3aa
TRBJ1-5 | TRBV5-1 | TRBD1 | ASSFPGQGSNQPQH
TRBJ1-5 | TRBV18 | . | ASSQGLDQPQH
TRBJ1-1 | TRBV6-1 | . | ASSERLSTEAF
TRBJ2-1 | TRBV20-1 | TRBD2 | SASPSGRAYYNEQF
TRBJ2-1 | TRBV5-1 | TRBD2 | ASTPGLAGGQVHNEQF
TRBJ1-4 | TRBV7-9 | TRBD1 | ASSLAGTGGVGEKLF
TRBJ2-3 | TRBV3-1/TRBV3-2 | TRBD2 | ASSHSSKQRGGRADTQY
TRBJ1-1 | TRBV15 | . | ATRPGQPNTEAF
TRBJ2-1 | TRBV7-9 | TRBD1 | ASSLRDRENEQF
TRBJ1-1 | TRBV5-1 | . | ASSLMGAGPRQAF
TRBJ1-2 | TRBV11-2 | . | ASSLGGGQGNYGYT
TRBJ2-5 | TRBV7-2 | TRBD1 | ASSQTGTVETQY
TRBJ1-1 | TRBV7-8 | TRBD1 | ASSWGTGDTEAF
TRBJ1-5 | TRBV10-2 | . | ASSESTRGNQPQH
TRBJ2-7 | TRBV2 | . | ASSEANLNPNRRPSYEQY
TRBJ1-5 | TRBV19 | . | ASNIRAGNQPQH
TRBJ2-1 | TRBV5-4 | . | ASSLDLGPNEQF
TRBJ1-5 | TRBV6-2/TRBV6-3 | . | ASTPGGGPYQPQH
TRBJ2-3 | TRBV18 | . | ASSPPSLASTDTQY
TRBJ2-6 | TRBV6-5 | . | ASRASSGANVLT
TRBJ1-1 | TRBV3-1/TRBV3-2 | . | ASSQVSGTEAF
TRBJ2-7 | TRBV5-1 | . | ASSLDNYEQY
TRBJ2-5 | TRBV3-1/TRBV3-2 | . | ASSPPAAFETQY
TRBJ1-5 | TRBV19 | TRBD1 | ASSFGQVYQPQH
TRBJ2-5 | TRBV7-2 | TRBD2 | ASSFVAGGQETQY
TRBJ1-1 | TRBV6-5 | TRBD1 | ASSYETGEEAF
TRBJ2-3 | TRBV2 | . | ASSEEGDTQY
TRBJ1-4 | TRBV29-1 | TRBD1 | SVESGQGNEKLF
TRBJ2-7 | TRBV3-1/TRBV3-2 | . | ASSNALGRSSYEQY
TRBJ1-3 | TRBV28 | . | ASSFSLSEGNTIY
TRBJ1-1 | TRBV6-5 | TRBD1 | ASTPMGQGNTEAF
TRBJ1-6 | TRBV21-1 | . | ASSTPCGQGPMFTLGTPLH
TRBJ2-3 | TRBV4-2 | . | ASSQDPSSRTDTQY
TRBJ2-5 | TRBV7-6 | TRBD2 | ASSFGTSGSQKTQY
TRBJ1-3 | TRBV28 | . | ASSLSGSSGNTIY
TRBJ2-1 | TRBV2 | . | ASIEDSYNEQF
TRBJ2-7 | TRBV2 | . | ATTGMRTYEQY
TRBJ2-7 | TRBV5-1 | . | ASSLADKTYEQY
TRBJ1-6 | TRBV6-5 | . | ASSYYRQVSPLH
TRBJ1-6 | TRBV28 | . | ASSKDSRISPLH
TRBJ2-7 | TRBV5-6 | TRBD1 | ASSPTDRGNSYEQY